This T cell receptor beta chain was retrieved from a study of Ad26.COV2.S vaccination and SARS-CoV-2 variants. Treatment indicated: roughly 18 received Ad26.COV2.S at low or high dose, single or two shots; about 5 received placebo; per-sample allocation not given. It was on day 63 after the first vaccine or placebo injection that samples were taken. The CDR3 sequence is 13 residues long. CDR1 and CDR2 from the germline V gene are MDHEN and SYDVKM. The V gene end was trimmed by 8 bases and the J gene end by 5 bases; junction bases not matched to a gene: 7. This table comes from immunoSEQ multiplex PCR, and its TCRdb copy is limited to in-frame clones, with some not included. Of 300,000 to 350,000 clones in the sample, 75% to 90% are singletons; the top ten hold 5%.

The sample consisted of peripheral blood, taken in a trial of Ad26.COV2.S vaccine versus placebo. The TCR comes from a person between 18 and 59 years old who received the Ad26.COV2.S COVID-19 vaccine or a placebo. The chain recombines TRBV28 with TRBJ2-7; 9 nucleotides match TRBD1. The CDR3 spells CASRNRGRNEQYF. The CDR3 coding sequence is TGTGCCAGCCGGAACAGGGGGCGGAACGAGCAGTACTTC. Drawing the rest from reference TRBV28 and TRBJ2-7, the complete variable domain is DVKVTQSSRYLVKRTGEKVFLECVQDMDHENMFWYRQDPGLGLRLIYFSYDVKMKEKGDIPEGYSVSREKKERFSLILESASTNQTSMYLCASRNRGRNEQYFGPGTRLTVT.